One T cell receptor (beta chain) is described in this entry. The time point was: after trial treatment. Stated treatment: LDRT plus nivolumab, ipilimumab, low-dose cyclophosphamide and aspirin (RACIN trial). These data belong to a study of low-dose radiotherapy and immunotherapy resistance in tumors. Study information: Cohort 1 got 0.5 Gy per fraction every 2 weeks, 6.5 Gy in total. Every day for four cycles from cycle 1 day 1, patients took 300 mg of oral aspirin. Every two weeks, the protocol called for intravenous cyclophosphamide at 200 mg/m2. It was given one day before each radiation and immunotherapy administration.

With TRAV- and TRBV-specific primers, first-strand cDNA was made, covering the alpha and beta chains. Amplification of TCRs used a constant-region primer and V-primer adapter for around 18 PCR cycles. After the mRNA was isolated, it was amplified using in vitro transcription. In TCRdb, the reads were re-called with MiXCR into one record per CDR3 protein. The sample comprises some 100,000 distinct CDR3 sequences, under 25% of which are singletons, and about 4% rests with the top ten. The TCR sequence derives from a male donor with prostate cancer. Sample: PBMCs, taken after low-dose radiotherapy plus immunotherapy.

The CDR3 region is CASSPRTSGGASYNEQFF. The CDR3 DNA reads as TGCGCCAGCAGCCCTAGGACTAGCGGGGGGGCCTCCTACAATGAGCAGTTCTTC. The chain uses TRBV5-1 and TRBJ2-1; 15 positions agree with TRBD2. Losses at the gene ends were 4 bases for V and 0 bases for J; bases not matched to a gene: 5. Germline V gene lookup returns CDR1 SGHRS and CDR2 YFSETQ. The CDR3 runs 18 residues.